The sequence of this TCR beta chain was determined in a study of shared clonotypes between healthy human individuals (dated by TCRdb to the early 2020s). Describing the broader study: The cohort comprised two women and a few men aged 18 to 49 years. To increase sequencing depth and limit assay-specific biases, different laboratories used diverse techniques to prepare libraries and sequence TCR repertoires. Between about 0.8 and 9.5 billion PBMCs per donor were obtained by leukapheresis. Blood TCR repertoires of a handful of healthy adults were deeply sequenced to estimate repertoire size and the extent of clonotype sharing between individuals. For each donor, CD4 naive and CD4 memory were each given three plates, CD8 naive was given two plates, and CD8 memory was given one plate.

The donors were healthy, HIV-negative adults with no recently reported acute infections or vaccinations. Every donor was a Caucasian adult residing in Nashville, Tennessee, USA. Magnetic negative selection was used to enrich CD4+ T cells, after which naive cells were positively selected on CD45RA and the negative fraction became the memory subset. After blood collection by leukapheresis, PBMCs were isolated using Ficoll-Histopaque density gradient centrifugation and then cryopreserved in the vapor phase of liquid nitrogen. Analytical flow cytometry was used to check the purity and quantity of every magnetically sorted T cell population. Genomic DNA was isolated from every sorted fraction and measured by UV absorbance on a Nanodrop 2000c. Using the deep immunoSEQ assay, TCR CDR3 regions were amplified from genomic DNA by multiplex PCR. Extracted genomic DNA from each cell subset was spread evenly across all wells of several immunoSEQ 96-well plates, with each plate serving as a replicate. Each replicate PCR for sorted subsets received about 210 ng genomic DNA, equal to around 32,000 T cell genomes. Purified libraries were measured with a Qubit 3.0 fluorometer, size-checked on a Bioanalyzer 2100, and measured again with the KAPA Library Quantification kit. A separate single-read 150-cycle Illumina NextSeq 550 flow cell was used to sequence each immunoSEQ 96-well plate. As for the original processing: Because only junctional sequences without quality scores were contained in the immunoSEQ output, filtering matching that applied to full-length reads could not be performed. To assign V/J genes and CDR3, sequences were annotated using PyIR, a Python wrapper for IgBLAST v1.9, with IMGT germline references. Any read was removed if the V/J assignment was weak (E-value above 1e-6), the CDR3 was missing, or the read contained stop codons, out-of-frame junctions, or ambiguous translated residues. V3J clonotypes were defined as sequences sharing the same inferred V gene, J gene, and CDR3 amino acid sequence. Percentage overlap between repertoires was computed as shared unique clonotypes divided by the size of the smaller repertoire. Repertoire richness was assessed with RTK rarefaction, the Chao1 estimator, and Recon v2.1 estimates of unobserved clonotypes. OLGA was used to compute generation probabilities for all TCRbeta clonotypes that the gDNA method yielded from a handful of donors. What TCRdb holds here is the immuneACCESS table cut down to in-frame rearrangements. Part of the clones is not present; checked against another copy, under half of the missing clones reflect an unresolved V gene, and the others are unexplained. The D gene and trimming were derived from the DNA, and the V and J assignments and clone size from that table. The sample table shows around 2,000,000 clones, and approximately 95% are seen once. 0.1% to 0.15% of the sample is taken by the ten largest.

On this clone: Its target antigen remains unknown. No base quality values were provided; no much bigger clone lies one nucleotide off. At the DNA level, this CDR3 is encoded by other sequences in the same sample as well.

What the research found in general, with its limitations: Compared with non-shared clonotypes, the clonotypes found in all four sorted-subset donors had higher generation probabilities. Because the study included a small number of donors, the genetic and exposure-history diversity represented was limited. Even with the large sequencing depth, rarefaction of the sorted-subset datasets indicated that sequencing was incomplete. Larger estimated clonotype richness was generally found for naive subsets than for memory subsets. Sampling was restricted to blood, and TCR repertoires in tissue are likely to differ from TCR repertoires in blood. Across a handful of donors, 4.5% to 6.5% of naive CD4, approximately 3.6% of naive CD8, roughly 2.3% of memory CD4, and 0.4% of memory CD8 clonotypes were shared. Pairwise subsampling led to the expectation that sequencing depth would affect the degree of clonotype sharing among donors.

From the cysteine through the phenylalanine, the CDR3 covers 15 amino acids. Only CDR3 DNA remains: 45 bases, in frame from the first base. CDR1 and CDR2, per the germline V gene, are SGHRS and YFSETQ. Deletion took 0 bases off V and 0 bases off J, with a span of 6 bases between the germline ends. The sample consisted of naive CD4+ T cells sorted from blood. This sample's cell subset or site label indicates: CD45RA+ positively selected. This receptor was identified in a man aged 18 to 35 in good health. This chain joins TRBV5-1 to TRBJ1-4, with the D gene not clear enough to name. The CDR3 has the sequence CASSLAGATNEKLFF. The nucleotides read TGCGCCAGCAGCTTGGCCGGGGCAACTAATGAAAAACTGTTTTTT.